A single sample is the source of the 23 T cell receptor beta chains below, sequenced in a study of blood T cell repertoires in COVID-19. This table comes from immunoSEQ multiplex PCR, and its TCRdb copy is limited to in-frame clones, with some not included. The sample holds 290,000 or so clones, almost 90% seen once. The sequencing input was PBMCs or T cells enriched from blood (not recorded which). The receptors were sampled from a woman younger than 35 with acute COVID-19.

This CDR3 reads CATSGFRDMRDNEQFF. The DNA of the CDR3 is TGTGCCACCAGTGGTTTTAGGGACATGCGGGACAATGAGCAGTTCTTC. The chain combines TRBV24-1 with TRBJ2-1, with a weak D call TRBD1 (6 bases). The CDR3 spans 16 residues. V was pared by 5 bases and J by 5 bases, with 18 bases between. The V gene's germline CDR1 is KGHDR and CDR2 SFDVKD.

The rearrangement joins TRBV7-6 to TRBJ2-7, with 8 bases aligning to TRBD1. V dropped 5 bases and J dropped 3; count of bases not matched to a gene: 9. This CDR3 has 15 amino acids. CDR1 is SGHVS, CDR2 FNYEAQ, per germline. CDR3 residues: CASSLGQGIFYEQYF. The CDR3 coding sequence is TGTGCCAGCAGCCTCGGACAGGGAATATTCTACGAGCAGTACTTC.

The chain is built from TRBV9 and TRBJ2-1, with TRBD2 matching over 7 bases. The trim removed 1 base at V and 1 base at J, leaving 8 bases unmatched. The CDR3 contains 17 residues. Germline CDR1 and CDR2: SGDLS and YYNGEE. CDR3 residues: CASSVREQLASYNEQFF. The CDR3 nucleotides are TGTGCCAGCAGCGTAAGGGAGCAACTAGCGTCCTACAATGAGCAGTTCTTC.

The V call is TRBV28, the J call TRBJ2-2, with 7 bases identical to TRBD1. This CDR3 has 13 residues. The junction had 6 bases not matched to a gene; V was cut back by 8 bases and J by 6 bases. Germline values: CDR1 MDHEN, CDR2 SYDVKM. CDR3 protein: CASLDRVAGELFF. The CDR3 coding sequence is TGTGCCAGCCTTGACAGGGTGGCCGGGGAGCTGTTTTTT.

The genes are TRBV18 and TRBJ2-1; no reliable D call. CDR1 is KGHSH and CDR2 is LQKENI in the germline V gene. V lost 3 bases, J lost 4 bases, and 10 bases lay in between. The CDR3 has 14 amino acids. The CDR3 region is CASSPGRSYNEQFF. CDR3 DNA: TGTGCCAGCTCACCGGGCCGGTCTTACAATGAGCAGTTCTTC.

The chain uses TRBV7-2 and TRBJ1-5, with a possible D match to TRBD1 (6 bases). Germline-derived CDR1 and CDR2 are SGHTA and FQGNSA. The CDR3 length is 16 residues. The ends were cut back, 0 bases at V and 7 bases at J, with 16 bases in the middle. The DNA of the CDR3 is TGTGCCAGCAGCTTAGCGGCCACAGGGACGGAACAGCCCCAGCATTTT. Its protein product is CASSLAATGTEQPQHF. Full variable domain (rest looked up from reference TRBV7-2 and TRBJ1-5): GAGVSQSPSNKVTEKGKDVELRCDPISGHTALYWYRQSLGQGLEFLIYFQGNSAPDKSGLPSDRFSAERTGGSVSTLTIQRTQQEDSAVYLCASSLAATGTEQPQHFGDGTRLSIL.

The chain carries TRBV11-2 and TRBJ2-1; 12 bases line up with TRBD2. The V gene's germline CDR1 is SGHAT and CDR2 FQNNGV. This CDR3 is 19 amino acids long. The V segment lost 1 base and the J segment 0 bases; nucleotides outside the gene matches: 7. The CDR3 DNA reads as TGTGCCAGCAGCTTAGCCCTTCTAGCGGGAGGGAGCTCCTACAATGAGCAGTTCTTC. It translates to CASSLALLAGGSSYNEQFF.

This chain joins TRBV13 and TRBJ2-1; 11 bases are shared with TRBD2. This CDR3 is 17 amino acids long. With V trimmed by 3 bases and J by 6 bases, 10 bases remained unmatched. Per the germline V gene, CDR1 is PRHDT and CDR2 is FYEKMQ (reference sequence). CDR3 region: CASSLAPTSGAPNEQFF. The CDR3 nucleotides are TGTGCCAGCAGCTTGGCCCCGACTAGCGGGGCCCCCAATGAGCAGTTCTTC.

The J gene is TRBJ1-1, the V gene TRBV27; weak D call: TRBD1 (6 bases). Trimming took off 0 bases at V and 5 bases at J, with 10 bases between the two ends. The CDR3 loop spans 14 amino acids. Germline assignment: CDR1 MNHEY and CDR2 SMNVEV (reference sequence). The CDR3 loop reads CASSLSGTMTEAFF. The CDR3 region has the DNA TGTGCCAGCAGTTTATCCGGGACAATGACTGAAGCTTTCTTT.

The rearrangement joins TRBV4-1 to TRBJ2-7, with 7 bases identical to TRBD1. The J segment lost 0 bases and the V segment lost 0 bases, leaving 2 bases of the junction unmatched. The length of the CDR3 is 15 residues. Germline loops: CDR1 MGHRA, CDR2 YSYEKL. This CDR3 is CASSQDQGVSYEQYF. CDR3 DNA sequence: TGCGCCAGCAGCCAAGATCAGGGGGTCTCCTACGAGCAGTACTTC.

The chain carries TRBV28 and TRBJ1-2, with 8 bases identical to TRBD1. V lost 6 bases and J lost 8; bases outside the gene matches: 14. This CDR3 has 15 amino acids. From germline, CDR1 is MDHEN and CDR2 SYDVKM. The CDR3 DNA sequence: TGTGCCAGCAGCCCTCCCGGGACAGGCAGGAGGGGCTACACCTTC. Amino acid sequence: CASSPPGTGRRGYTF.

The chain recombines TRBV24-1 with TRBJ2-5, with D hard to call. V lost 4 bases, J lost 5 bases, and 4 bases lay in between. In germline, CDR1 is KGHDR, CDR2 SFDVKD. This CDR3 is built from 11 residues. In DNA, the CDR3 is TGTGCCACCAGTGAACGGGAGACCCAGTACTTC. Amino acids: CATSERETQYF.

This CDR3 is CASSRRDGYTF. The CDR3, as DNA: TGTGCCAGCAGCCGGCGGGACGGCTACACCTTC. This chain uses TRBV28 with TRBJ1-2, with TRBD1 as a possible D gene (5 bases). The CDR3 spans 11 residues. Per the germline V gene, CDR1 is MDHEN and CDR2 is SYDVKM. The ends were cut back, 6 bases at V and 8 bases at J, with 10 bases in the middle.

The rearrangement joins TRBV6-5 to TRBJ1-5, with 7 bases fitting TRBD1. Germline CDR1 is MNHEY and CDR2 is SVGAGI. This CDR3 has 15 residues. The ends lost 6 bases at V and 3 bases at J; junction bases unmatched: 8. The DNA for the CDR3 is TGTGCCAGCAGGCCTCGACAGGGTTTCAATCAGCCCCAGCATTTT. This sequence encodes CASRPRQGFNQPQHF.

The CDR3 DNA reads TGTGCCAGCAGTTACGGCCGCGGTAGTTTCTACGAGCAGTACTTC. Translated, it gives CASSYGRGSFYEQYF. The chain combines TRBV6-2 or TRBV6-3 with TRBJ2-7; D is unresolved. Germline-derived CDR1 and CDR2 are MNHEY and SVGEGT. V was shortened by 2 bases and J by 3 bases, with 14 bases between the two germline ends. The CDR3 runs to 15 residues.

J is TRBJ1-2 and V is TRBV10-1; 7 nucleotides agree with TRBD1. Germline V lookup: CDR1 WNHNN, CDR2 SYGVQD (reference sequence). V lost 8 bases, J lost 7 bases, and 7 bases stayed unmatched. This CDR3 comprises 12 residues. The CDR3 DNA follows: TGCGCCAGCGGCGACAGGGCTGGTGGCTACACCTTC. Protein product: CASGDRAGGYTF.

In this sample, this clone turned up a few times. The rearrangement joins TRBV2 to TRBJ1-4, with 7 bases fitting TRBD1. V shed 6 bases, J shed 4 bases, and the junction held 5 bases outside the gene matches. The length of the CDR3 is 14 residues. Germline CDR1 SNHLY, CDR2 FYNNEI. CDR3 in DNA: TGTGCCAGCAGCACCGGACAGGATAATGAAAAACTGTTTTTT. Protein: CASSTGQDNEKLFF.

The chain links TRBV9 to TRBJ2-3; D is uncertain. V lost 0 bases and J 0 bases, leaving 2 bases between the germline ends. Looked up from germline, CDR1 is SGDLS and CDR2 is YYNGEE. The CDR3 length is 13 residues. The CDR3 sequence is CASSVASTDTQYF. The DNA for the CDR3 is TGTGCCAGCAGCGTAGCGAGCACAGATACGCAGTATTTT. Full variable domain (remainder filled in from reference TRBV9 and TRBJ2-3): DSGVTQTPKHLITATGQRVTLRCSPRSGDLSVYWYQQSLDQGLQFLIQYYNGEERAKGNILERFSAQQFPDLHSELNLSSLELGDSALYFCASSVASTDTQYFGPGTRLTVL.

V usage is TRBV28 and J usage is TRBJ1-2; D unclear. Germline V gives CDR1 MDHEN, CDR2 SYDVKM. The V end was cut by 3 bases, the J end by 2 bases, with 13 bases between. This CDR3 spans 15 amino acids. For the CDR3, the DNA is TGTGCCAGCAGTTTGGGTACGGGGAACAACTATGGCTACACCTTC. Encoded protein: CASSLGTGNNYGYTF.

This chain uses TRBV29-1 with TRBJ1-2, with 8 positions matching TRBD1. This CDR3 is built from 16 residues. Germline CDR1 is SQVTM and CDR2 is ANQGSEA. Trimming cost V 0 bases and J 10 bases; bases outside gene matches: 16. The CDR3 protein is CSVEDNLDRDEVDYTF. The CDR3 DNA reads as TGCAGCGTTGAAGATAATCTGGACAGGGACGAGGTTGACTACACCTTC.

This clone showed up just once. The CDR3 coding sequence is TGTGCCAGCAGCTCCGGGACAGCCTCTAATGTGAGAGATACGCAGTATTTT. Encoded protein: CASSSGTASNVRDTQYF. V gene TRBV11-3 combines with J gene TRBJ2-3, with 7 bases that match TRBD1. V lost 4 bases, J lost 5 bases, and 15 bases stayed unmatched. The germline gives CDR1 SGHNT, CDR2 YENEEA. The CDR3 extends over 17 amino acids.

This clone was detected a few times. V is TRBV2 and J is TRBJ1-5, with TRBD1 matching over 7 bases. This CDR3 is built from 14 residues. V was pared by 6 bases and J by 0 bases, with 2 bases of the junction left unmatched. The germline gives CDR1 SNHLY, CDR2 FYNNEI. CDR3 amino acids: CASRGDSSNQPQHF. The CDR3 DNA follows: TGTGCCAGCAGGGGGGACAGTAGCAATCAGCCCCAGCATTTT.

This clone turned up a few times. The genes are TRBV28 and TRBJ1-4; D is uncertain. Trimming cost V 2 bases and J 3 bases, with 10 bases left between them. CDR3 length: 15 amino acids. Germline loops: CDR1 MDHEN, CDR2 SYDVKM. This CDR3 reads CASSLRVLPNEKLFF. The CDR3 nucleotides read TGTGCCAGCAGTTTAAGAGTGTTGCCTAATGAAAAACTGTTTTTT.